The clone carrying this T cell receptor beta chain was counted once. Its target is unknown. Some clones are missing from TCRdb's copy, which holds only in-frame ones; the method was immunoSEQ multiplex PCR. Here the sample spans about 170,000 clones, 85% to 90% being singletons. The source of the sample is a study of T cell responses to AZD1222 COVID-19 vaccine. General study points: A rise in Spike-specific TCR breadth and depth followed two AZD1222 doses. Most donors were white British and more were female, and clonal diversity was possibly underestimated. A reported finding is that nearly half of spike-specific TCRs target unmutated variant regions.

This CDR3 region has 14 residues. Trimming pared 8 bases from V and 0 bases from J, leaving 13 bases between. Looked up from germline, CDR1 is MDHEN and CDR2 is SYDVKM. Sequencing used peripheral blood, obtained on day 0 of AZD1222 vaccination. The V and J genes are TRBV28 and TRBJ1-2; D not resolved. The TCR was taken from an adult in good health. In nucleotides, the CDR3 is TGTGCCAGCCAAGACACGTTGACTAACTATGGCTACACCTTC. This gives the protein CASQDTLTNYGYTF.